This TCR beta chain was captured by sequencing in a study of neurological immune-mediated disorders. General study findings and limits: No sharing of CDR3 amino acid sequences was observed among expanded clones across subjects, suggesting private repertoires in all groups.

The authors produced cDNA by 5'RACE using 10-nucleotide random UMIs. TCRdb itself ran the 5' RACE reads through MiXCR, one entry per CDR3 protein. The sample includes 40,000 to 45,000 distinct CDR3 sequences, around 6% of them seen just once. This clonotype was seen repeatedly, ten times or more. Antigen specificity is unknown. In germline, CDR1 is SGHRS, CDR2 YFSETQ. CDR3 size: 15 residues. V dropped 4 bases and J dropped 3 bases, with 14 bases sitting between them. The rearrangement links TRBV5-1 to TRBJ1-5, with D tentatively TRBD1 (5 bases). This TCR derives from a woman between 40 and 50 years old in good health. Source material: CD4+ T cells from blood. The chain's CDR3 is CASSRDGAYNQPQHF. The CDR3 nucleotides are TGCGCCAGCAGCCGGGACGGAGCTTACAATCAGCCCCAGCATTTT.